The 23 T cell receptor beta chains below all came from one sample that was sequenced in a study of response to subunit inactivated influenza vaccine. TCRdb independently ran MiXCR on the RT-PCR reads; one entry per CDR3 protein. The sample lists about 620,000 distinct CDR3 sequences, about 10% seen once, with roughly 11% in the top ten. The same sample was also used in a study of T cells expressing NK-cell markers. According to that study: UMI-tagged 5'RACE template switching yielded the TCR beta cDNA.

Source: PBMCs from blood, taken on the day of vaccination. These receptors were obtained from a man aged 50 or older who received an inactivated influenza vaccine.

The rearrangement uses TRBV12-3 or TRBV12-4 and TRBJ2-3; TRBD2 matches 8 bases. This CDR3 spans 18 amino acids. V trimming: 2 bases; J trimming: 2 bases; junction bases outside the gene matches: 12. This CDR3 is CASSLRVLLADSTDTQYF. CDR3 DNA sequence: TGTGCCAGCAGTTTAAGGGTGTTACTAGCGGACTCCACAGATACGCAGTATTTT.

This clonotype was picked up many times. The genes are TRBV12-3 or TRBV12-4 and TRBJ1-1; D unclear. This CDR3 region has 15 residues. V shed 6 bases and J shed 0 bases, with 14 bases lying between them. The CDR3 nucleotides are TGTGCCAGCAGCCAAACCGACGACCTGAACACTGAAGCTTTCTTT. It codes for CASSQTDDLNTEAFF.

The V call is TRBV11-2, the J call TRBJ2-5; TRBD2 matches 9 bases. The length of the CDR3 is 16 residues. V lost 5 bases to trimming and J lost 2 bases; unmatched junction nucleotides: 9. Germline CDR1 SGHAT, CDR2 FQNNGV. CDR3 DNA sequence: TGTGCCAGCAGCCCCGGGGTAGCGGGAGTACAAGAGACCCAGTACTTC. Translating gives CASSPGVAGVQETQYF.

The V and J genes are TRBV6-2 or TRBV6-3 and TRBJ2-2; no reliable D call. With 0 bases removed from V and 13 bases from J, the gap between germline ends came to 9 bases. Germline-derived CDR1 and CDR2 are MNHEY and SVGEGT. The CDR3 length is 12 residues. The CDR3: CASSYSQSGLFF. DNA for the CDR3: TGTGCCAGCAGTTACTCGCAGAGTGGGCTGTTTTTT.

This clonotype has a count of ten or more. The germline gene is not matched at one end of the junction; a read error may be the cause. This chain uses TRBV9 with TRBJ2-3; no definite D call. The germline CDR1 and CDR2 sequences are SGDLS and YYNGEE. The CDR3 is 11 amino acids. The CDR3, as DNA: TGCGCCAGCAGTGTTGGAGATACGCAGTATTTT. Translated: CASSVGDTQYF.

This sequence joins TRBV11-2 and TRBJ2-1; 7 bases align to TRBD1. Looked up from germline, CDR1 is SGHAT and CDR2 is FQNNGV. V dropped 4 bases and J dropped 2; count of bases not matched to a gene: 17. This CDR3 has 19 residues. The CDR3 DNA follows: TGTGCCAGCAGCTACCGAGACAGGGCCGCCGTAGGCCCCTACAATGAGCAGTTCTTC. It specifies CASSYRDRAAVGPYNEQFF.

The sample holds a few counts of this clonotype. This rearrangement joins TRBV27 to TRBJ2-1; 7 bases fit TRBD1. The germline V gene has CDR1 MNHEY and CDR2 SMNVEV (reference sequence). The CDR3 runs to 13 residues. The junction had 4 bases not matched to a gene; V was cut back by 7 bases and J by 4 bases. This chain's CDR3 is CASKPGQYNEQFF. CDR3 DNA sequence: TGTGCCAGCAAGCCGGGACAGTACAATGAGCAGTTCTTC.

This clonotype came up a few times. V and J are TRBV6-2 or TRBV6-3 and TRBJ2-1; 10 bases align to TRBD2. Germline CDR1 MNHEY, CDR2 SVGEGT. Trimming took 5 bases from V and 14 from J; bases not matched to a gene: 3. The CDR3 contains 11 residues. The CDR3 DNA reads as TGTGCCAGCAGTCCCGGGACTAGCGAGTTCTTC. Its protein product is CASSPGTSEFF.

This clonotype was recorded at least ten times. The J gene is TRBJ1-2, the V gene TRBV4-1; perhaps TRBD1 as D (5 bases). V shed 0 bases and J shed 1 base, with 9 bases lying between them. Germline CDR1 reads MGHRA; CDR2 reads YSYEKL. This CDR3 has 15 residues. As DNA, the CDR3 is TGCGCCAGCAGCCAAGACATCAGGGTTAACTATGGCTACACCTTC. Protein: CASSQDIRVNYGYTF.

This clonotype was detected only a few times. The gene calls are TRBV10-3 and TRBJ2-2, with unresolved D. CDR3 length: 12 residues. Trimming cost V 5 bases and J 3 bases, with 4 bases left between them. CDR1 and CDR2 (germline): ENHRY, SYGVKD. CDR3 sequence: CAISTDTGELFF. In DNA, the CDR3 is TGTGCCATCAGTACTGACACCGGGGAGCTGTTTTTT.

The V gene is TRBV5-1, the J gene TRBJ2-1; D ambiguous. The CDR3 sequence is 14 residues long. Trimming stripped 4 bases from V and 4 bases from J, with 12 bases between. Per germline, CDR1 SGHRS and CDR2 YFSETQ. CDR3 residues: CASSVTSQYNEQFF. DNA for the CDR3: TGCGCCAGCAGCGTAACCTCGCAATACAATGAGCAGTTCTTC.

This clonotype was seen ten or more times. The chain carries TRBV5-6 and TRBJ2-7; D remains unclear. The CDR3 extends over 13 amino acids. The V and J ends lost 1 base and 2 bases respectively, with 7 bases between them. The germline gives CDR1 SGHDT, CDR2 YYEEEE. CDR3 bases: TGTGCCAGCAGCTTGTACAAGACCTACGAGCAGTACTTC. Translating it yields CASSLYKTYEQYF.

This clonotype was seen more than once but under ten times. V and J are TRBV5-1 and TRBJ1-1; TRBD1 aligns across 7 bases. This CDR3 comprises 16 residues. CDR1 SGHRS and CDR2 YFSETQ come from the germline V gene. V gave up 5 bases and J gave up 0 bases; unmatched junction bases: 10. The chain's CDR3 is CASSYGGTDMNTEAFF. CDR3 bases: TGCGCCAGCAGTTATGGGGGGACAGATATGAACACTGAAGCTTTCTTT. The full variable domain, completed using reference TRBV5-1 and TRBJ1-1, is KAGVTQTPRYLIKTRGQQVTLSCSPISGHRSVSWYQQTPGQGLQFLFEYFSETQRNKGNFPGRFSGRQFSNSRSEMNVSTLELGDSALYLCASSYGGTDMNTEAFFGQGTRLTVV.

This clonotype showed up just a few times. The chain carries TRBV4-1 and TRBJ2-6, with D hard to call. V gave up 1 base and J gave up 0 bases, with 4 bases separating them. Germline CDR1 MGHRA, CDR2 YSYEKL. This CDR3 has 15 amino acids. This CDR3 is CASSQAPSGANVLTF. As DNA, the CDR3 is TGCGCCAGCAGCCAAGCGCCCTCTGGGGCCAACGTCCTGACTTTC.

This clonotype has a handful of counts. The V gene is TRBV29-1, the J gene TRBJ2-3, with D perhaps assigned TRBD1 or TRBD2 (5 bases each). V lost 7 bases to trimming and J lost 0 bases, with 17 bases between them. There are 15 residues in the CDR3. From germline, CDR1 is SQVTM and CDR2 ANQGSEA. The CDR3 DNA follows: TGCAGCGGAAGTCCCCAGGGCGGGAGCACAGATACGCAGTATTTT. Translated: CSGSPQGGSTDTQYF.

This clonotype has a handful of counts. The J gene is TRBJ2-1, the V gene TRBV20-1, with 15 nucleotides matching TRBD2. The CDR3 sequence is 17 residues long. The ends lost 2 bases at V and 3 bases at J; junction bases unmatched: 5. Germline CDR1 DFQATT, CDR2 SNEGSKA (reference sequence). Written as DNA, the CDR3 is TGCAGTGCTAGATTGGGACTAGCGGGAGGCCACTACAATGAGCAGTTCTTC. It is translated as CSARLGLAGGHYNEQFF.

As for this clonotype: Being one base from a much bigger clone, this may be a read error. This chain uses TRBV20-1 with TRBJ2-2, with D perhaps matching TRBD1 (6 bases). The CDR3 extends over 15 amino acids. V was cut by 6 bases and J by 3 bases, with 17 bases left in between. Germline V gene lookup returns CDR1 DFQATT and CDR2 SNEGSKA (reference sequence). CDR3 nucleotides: TGCAGTGCCTTAGATTGGACAGAGCACACCGGGGAGCTGTTTTTT. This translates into CSALDWTEHTGELFF.

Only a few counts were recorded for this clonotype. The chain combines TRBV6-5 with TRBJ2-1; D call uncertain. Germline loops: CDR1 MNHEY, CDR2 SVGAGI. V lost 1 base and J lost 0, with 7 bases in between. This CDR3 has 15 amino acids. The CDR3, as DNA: TGTGCCAGCAGTTACTTACAACCCTCCTACAATGAGCAGTTCTTC. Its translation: CASSYLQPSYNEQFF.

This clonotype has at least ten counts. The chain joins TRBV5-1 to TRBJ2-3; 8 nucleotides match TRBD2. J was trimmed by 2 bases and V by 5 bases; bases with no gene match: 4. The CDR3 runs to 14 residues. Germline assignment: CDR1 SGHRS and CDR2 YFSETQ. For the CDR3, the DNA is TGCGCCAGCAGTTTAGCGGGGCCCACAGATACGCAGTATTTT. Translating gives CASSLAGPTDTQYF.

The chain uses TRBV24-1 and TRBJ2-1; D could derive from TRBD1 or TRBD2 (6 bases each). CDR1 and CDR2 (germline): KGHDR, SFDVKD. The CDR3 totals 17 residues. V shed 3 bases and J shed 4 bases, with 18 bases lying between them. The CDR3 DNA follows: TGTGCCACCAGTGATCTCCAAAATAAAGGGGGGTACAATGAGCAGTTCTTC. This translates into CATSDLQNKGGYNEQFF.

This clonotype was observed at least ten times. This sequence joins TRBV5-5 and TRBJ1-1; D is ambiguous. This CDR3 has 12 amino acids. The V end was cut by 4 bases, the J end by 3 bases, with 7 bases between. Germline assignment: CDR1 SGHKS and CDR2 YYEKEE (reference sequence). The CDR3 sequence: CASSEDYTEAFF. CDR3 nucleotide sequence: TGTGCCAGCAGCGAGGACTACACTGAAGCTTTCTTT.

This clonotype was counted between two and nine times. For the CDR3, the DNA is TGTGCCAGCAGCTCTGCGGGCGGGCACGAGCAGTACTTC. Its translation is CASSSAGGHEQYF. The J gene is TRBJ2-7, the V gene TRBV7-2; TRBD2 might be the D (5 bases). The germline CDR1 and CDR2 sequences are SGHTA and FQGNSA. The CDR3 is 13 residues long. Between the trimmed V and J ends, which lost 4 bases and 5 bases, there was a span of 12 bases.

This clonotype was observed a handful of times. CDR3 DNA: TGTGCCAGCAGCTTAGCTGGCGGGAGTAAGGCCAATGAGCAGTTCTTC. Its protein product is CASSLAGGSKANEQFF. V usage is TRBV7-9 and J usage is TRBJ2-1; 7 bases are a match to TRBD2. The CDR3 extends over 16 amino acids. V was clipped by 0 bases and J by 6 bases; unmatched bases: 8. The germline V gene encodes CDR1 SEHNR and CDR2 FQNEAQ (reference sequence).